A selection of T cell receptor beta chains follows, all from one sample in a study of long-term antiretroviral therapy in people with HIV. Data came from immunoSEQ multiplex PCR; TCRdb stores just in-frame clones and leaves some out. The table includes fewer than 25,000 clones, roughly 86% detected once. Here the sequenced sample was unsorted PBMCs, taken 4.4 years after starting antiretroviral therapy. The receptors stem from a man under 40 with HIV. The CDR3 runs from the conserved cysteine through the conserved F or W. The D gene is left open where the match is weak. Rows give clone size only sometimes, using once, few, many, or a class for an expanded clone.

j_gene: TRBJ1-1; d_gene: .; abundance: .; v_gene: TRBV5-5; CDR3nt: TGTGCCAGCAGCTTTGATACAGACAACACTGAAGCTTTCTTT; CDR3aa: CASSFDTDNTEAFF
j_gene: TRBJ1-2; d_gene: .; abundance: .; v_gene: TRBV6-6; CDR3nt: TGTGCCAGCAGTTCCTCCCCAGTCTATGGCTACACCTTC; CDR3aa: CASSSSPVYGYTF
j_gene: TRBJ2-7; d_gene: .; abundance: few; v_gene: TRBV5-1; CDR3nt: TGCGCCAGCAGCTCCGAACGATACGAGCAGTACTTC; CDR3aa: CASSSERYEQYF
j_gene: TRBJ2-7; d_gene: .; abundance: few; v_gene: TRBV7-2; CDR3nt: TGTGCCAGCAGCCTTACCTCCTACGAGCAGTACTTC; CDR3aa: CASSLTSYEQYF
j_gene: TRBJ1-1; d_gene: .; abundance: .; v_gene: TRBV2; CDR3nt: TGTGCCAGCTTCTGGGCCTCGAACACTGAAGCTTTCTTT; CDR3aa: CASFWASNTEAFF
j_gene: TRBJ1-5; d_gene: TRBD1; abundance: .; v_gene: TRBV19; CDR3nt: TGTGCCAGTAGTATTGACAGGGCCCGCAATCAGCCCCAGCATTTT; CDR3aa: CASSIDRARNQPQHF
j_gene: TRBJ2-3; d_gene: TRBD2; abundance: .; v_gene: TRBV5-4; CDR3nt: TGTGCCAGCAGGGGGGGACTAGCTAGCACAGATACGCAGTATTTT; CDR3aa: CASRGGLASTDTQYF
j_gene: TRBJ2-1; d_gene: .; abundance: .; v_gene: TRBV7-2; CDR3nt: TGTGCCAGCAGCCCTTCTTTCGGCGGGCGCGCAGGTGAGCAGTTCTTC; CDR3aa: CASSPSFGGRAGEQFF
j_gene: TRBJ1-1; d_gene: .; abundance: .; v_gene: TRBV7-9; CDR3nt: TGTGCCAGCCATCAAAGGATCTTGGGGGGCGCGGGGACTGAAGCTTTCTTT; CDR3aa: CASHQRILGGAGTEAFF
j_gene: TRBJ1-4; d_gene: .; abundance: .; v_gene: TRBV27; CDR3nt: TGTGCCAGCAGATCGATGGTCTTGAATGAAAAACTGTTTTTT; CDR3aa: CASRSMVLNEKLFF
j_gene: TRBJ2-1; d_gene: .; abundance: .; v_gene: TRBV15; CDR3nt: TGTGCCACCAGCAGAGGGGGCCCCGGAAATGAGCAGTTCTTC; CDR3aa: CATSRGGPGNEQFF
j_gene: TRBJ2-7; d_gene: .; abundance: .; v_gene: TRBV7-8; CDR3nt: TGTGCCAGCAGCCTACCCCAGGGGACTGAACACGAGCAGTACTTC; CDR3aa: CASSLPQGTEHEQYF
j_gene: TRBJ2-1; d_gene: .; abundance: .; v_gene: TRBV6-5; CDR3nt: TGTGCCAGCAGTTACTCCCTGACTAGTCTTGAGCAGTTCTTC; CDR3aa: CASSYSLTSLEQFF
j_gene: TRBJ2-1; d_gene: TRBD1; abundance: .; v_gene: TRBV6-5; CDR3nt: TGTGCCAGCAGTCCTATCGGACAGGGCTACAATGAGCAGTTCTTC; CDR3aa: CASSPIGQGYNEQFF
j_gene: TRBJ1-1; d_gene: .; abundance: .; v_gene: TRBV9; CDR3nt: TGTGCCAGCAGCGTAGGAGGTGTTGGCGCTGAAGCTTTCTTT; CDR3aa: CASSVGGVGAEAFF
j_gene: TRBJ2-3; d_gene: .; abundance: .; v_gene: TRBV6-1; CDR3nt: TGTGCCAGCAGTGAAGCCGACAGGAGCACAGATACGCAGTATTTT; CDR3aa: CASSEADRSTDTQYF
j_gene: TRBJ2-1; d_gene: TRBD2; abundance: .; v_gene: TRBV12-5; CDR3nt: TGTGCTAGTGGTTTGGGCAAGACTAGCCCATACAATGAGCAGTTCTTC; CDR3aa: CASGLGKTSPYNEQFF
j_gene: TRBJ2-7; d_gene: .; abundance: .; v_gene: TRBV6-5; CDR3nt: TGTGCCAGCAGCCGTCGGTCCGACCAGCAGTACTTC; CDR3aa: CASSRRSDQQYF
j_gene: TRBJ1-1; d_gene: .; abundance: .; v_gene: TRBV4-3; CDR3nt: TGCGCCAGCAGCCCGAATCGGGCCTCGAGGACTGAAGCTTTCTTT; CDR3aa: CASSPNRASRTEAFF
j_gene: TRBJ2-1; d_gene: .; abundance: .; v_gene: TRBV13; CDR3nt: TGTGCCAGCAGCCCAGACTTAGTCGGTGAGCAGTTCTTC; CDR3aa: CASSPDLVGEQFF
j_gene: TRBJ2-7; d_gene: .; abundance: .; v_gene: TRBV6-6; CDR3nt: TGTGCCAGCTCAGGAGGGAGGTACGAGCAGTACTTC; CDR3aa: CASSGGRYEQYF
j_gene: TRBJ1-5; d_gene: .; abundance: few; v_gene: TRBV15; CDR3nt: TGTGCCACCAGCAGAGAGGGAGGGGATCAGCCCCAGCATTTT; CDR3aa: CATSREGGDQPQHF
j_gene: TRBJ2-5; d_gene: TRBD1; abundance: .; v_gene: TRBV7-9; CDR3nt: TGTGCCAGCAGCCCCGGGACAGGTTTTCAAGAGACCCAGTACTTC; CDR3aa: CASSPGTGFQETQYF
j_gene: TRBJ1-2; d_gene: .; abundance: .; v_gene: TRBV6-6; CDR3nt: TGTGCCAGCAGACTCCAGGACATTCCGAACTATGGCTACACCTTC; CDR3aa: CASRLQDIPNYGYTF
j_gene: TRBJ2-2; d_gene: .; abundance: once; v_gene: TRBV18; CDR3nt: TGTGCCAGCTCACCATTAGGTAACACCGGGGAGCTGTTTTTT; CDR3aa: CASSPLGNTGELFF
j_gene: TRBJ2-7; d_gene: .; abundance: few; v_gene: TRBV5-1; CDR3nt: TGCGCCAGCAGCTTGTCATGGGTCTCCTACGAGCAGTACTTC; CDR3aa: CASSLSWVSYEQYF
j_gene: TRBJ1-1; d_gene: .; abundance: .; v_gene: TRBV10-3; CDR3nt: TGTGCCATCAGTGAAGGGGGCACTGAAGCTTTCTTT; CDR3aa: CAISEGGTEAFF
j_gene: TRBJ2-7; d_gene: .; abundance: few; v_gene: TRBV5-3; CDR3nt: TGTGCCAGAATTGGTTGGGGATTCCACGAGCAGTACTTC; CDR3aa: CARIGWGFHEQYF
j_gene: TRBJ1-1; d_gene: .; abundance: .; v_gene: TRBV27; CDR3nt: TGTGCCAGCAGTTTGACAGGCGGAAACACTGAAGCTTTCTTT; CDR3aa: CASSLTGGNTEAFF
j_gene: TRBJ2-7; d_gene: .; abundance: .; v_gene: TRBV27; CDR3nt: TGTGCCAGCAGTGGACGGACGGCTATTCATTACGAGCAGTACTTC; CDR3aa: CASSGRTAIHYEQYF
j_gene: TRBJ2-7; d_gene: .; abundance: .; v_gene: TRBV11-1; CDR3nt: TGTGCCAGCAGCTTATCGAGACCTTTTTACGAGCAGTACTTC; CDR3aa: CASSLSRPFYEQYF
j_gene: TRBJ1-1; d_gene: .; abundance: .; v_gene: TRBV4-3; CDR3nt: TGCGCCAGCAGCCAAGATAGAGGGCTGCTCGCTTTCTTT; CDR3aa: CASSQDRGLLAFF
j_gene: TRBJ2-2; d_gene: .; abundance: .; v_gene: TRBV7-9; CDR3nt: TGTGCCAGCAGCTTACCCCATAAAACCGGGGAGCTGTTTTTT; CDR3aa: CASSLPHKTGELFF
j_gene: TRBJ2-2; d_gene: .; abundance: .; v_gene: TRBV5-8; CDR3nt: TGTGCCAGCAGCACCGGACTAAAGAGGAACACCGGGGAGCTGTTTTTT; CDR3aa: CASSTGLKRNTGELFF
j_gene: TRBJ2-7; d_gene: .; abundance: .; v_gene: TRBV27; CDR3nt: TGTGCCAGCAGTTCTGGATCCTACGAGCAGTACTTC; CDR3aa: CASSSGSYEQYF
j_gene: TRBJ2-7; d_gene: .; abundance: .; v_gene: TRBV4-1; CDR3nt: TGCGCCAGCAGCTATCAACAGGGTAGCATCGAGCAGTACTTC; CDR3aa: CASSYQQGSIEQYF
j_gene: TRBJ2-1; d_gene: TRBD1; abundance: .; v_gene: TRBV6-6; CDR3nt: TGTGCCAGCGGGACAGGGCAATACAATGAGCAGTTCTTC; CDR3aa: CASGTGQYNEQFF
j_gene: TRBJ1-5; d_gene: .; abundance: .; v_gene: TRBV9; CDR3nt: TGTGCCAGCAGCGGGGGGGTTGGGTATCAGCCCCAGCATTTT; CDR3aa: CASSGGVGYQPQHF
j_gene: TRBJ2-7; d_gene: TRBD2; abundance: .; v_gene: TRBV29-1; CDR3nt: TGCAGCGTTTCCCACTGGACGGGAGGGTTCGCCTACGAGCAGTACTTC; CDR3aa: CSVSHWTGGFAYEQYF
j_gene: TRBJ2-7; d_gene: TRBD1; abundance: .; v_gene: TRBV19; CDR3nt: TGTGCCAGTAGTTTCTCCTATGGCGGACAGGGGGTCTCCTACGAGCAGTACTTC; CDR3aa: CASSFSYGGQGVSYEQYF
j_gene: TRBJ2-1; d_gene: .; abundance: .; v_gene: TRBV7-9; CDR3nt: TGTGCCAGCAGCCCGGACAGGGGTAGCGGGATGCTCTACAATGAGCAGTTCTTC; CDR3aa: CASSPDRGSGMLYNEQFF
j_gene: TRBJ2-7; d_gene: .; abundance: medium-sized; v_gene: TRBV2; CDR3nt: TGTGCCAGCACCGGGGACAAGTCCTACGAGCAGTACTTC; CDR3aa: CASTGDKSYEQYF